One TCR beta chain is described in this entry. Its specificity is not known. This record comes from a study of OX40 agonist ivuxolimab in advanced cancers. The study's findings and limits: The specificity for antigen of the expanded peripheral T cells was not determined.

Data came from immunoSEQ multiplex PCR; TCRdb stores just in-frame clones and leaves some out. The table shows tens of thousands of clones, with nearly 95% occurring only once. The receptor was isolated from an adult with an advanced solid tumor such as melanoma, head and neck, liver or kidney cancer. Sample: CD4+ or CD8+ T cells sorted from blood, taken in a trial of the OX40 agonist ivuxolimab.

CDR3 residues: CASSPRVFSNQPQHF. CDR3 nucleotide sequence: TGCGCCAGCAGCCCCAGGGTTTTTAGCAATCAGCCCCAGCATTTT. The rearrangement links TRBV4-1 to TRBJ1-5; a possible D gene is TRBD1 (5 bases). The germline CDR1 and CDR2 sequences are MGHRA and YSYEKL. This CDR3 is 15 amino acids long. V lost 4 bases to trimming and J lost 0 bases, with 10 bases between them.